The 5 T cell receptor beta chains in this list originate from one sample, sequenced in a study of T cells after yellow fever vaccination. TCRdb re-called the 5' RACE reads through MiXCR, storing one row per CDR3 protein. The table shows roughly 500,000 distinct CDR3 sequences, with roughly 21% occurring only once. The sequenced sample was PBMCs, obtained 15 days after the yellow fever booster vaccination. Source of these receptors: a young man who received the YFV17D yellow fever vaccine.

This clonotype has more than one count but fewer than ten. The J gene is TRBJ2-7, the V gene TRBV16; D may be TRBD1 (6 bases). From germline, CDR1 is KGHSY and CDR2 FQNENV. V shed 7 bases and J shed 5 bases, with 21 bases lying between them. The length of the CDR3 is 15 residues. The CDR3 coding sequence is TGTGCCAGCACGAGTAGTGGCCAGGGGCGCGACGAGCAGTACTTC. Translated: CASTSSGQGRDEQYF.

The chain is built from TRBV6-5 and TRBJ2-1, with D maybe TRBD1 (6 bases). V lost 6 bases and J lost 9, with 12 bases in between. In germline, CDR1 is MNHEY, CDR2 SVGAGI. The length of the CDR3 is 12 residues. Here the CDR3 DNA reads TGTGCCAGCAGGGCACAGGGAGTTGAGCAGTTCTTC. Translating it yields CASRAQGVEQFF.

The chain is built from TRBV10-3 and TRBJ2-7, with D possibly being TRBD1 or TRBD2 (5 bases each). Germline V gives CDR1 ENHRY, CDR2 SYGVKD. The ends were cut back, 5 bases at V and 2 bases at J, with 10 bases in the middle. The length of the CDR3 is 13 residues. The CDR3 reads CAISLRGPYEQYF. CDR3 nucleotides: TGTGCCATCAGTCTCCGGGGACCCTACGAGCAGTACTTC.

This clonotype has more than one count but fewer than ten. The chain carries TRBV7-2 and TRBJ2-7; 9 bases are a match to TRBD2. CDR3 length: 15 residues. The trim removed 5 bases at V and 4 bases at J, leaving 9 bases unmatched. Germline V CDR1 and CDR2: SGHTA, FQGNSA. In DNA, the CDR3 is TGTGCCAGCAGCATCCGGACTAGCGCCGAGTACGAGCAGTACTTC. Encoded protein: CASSIRTSAEYEQYF.

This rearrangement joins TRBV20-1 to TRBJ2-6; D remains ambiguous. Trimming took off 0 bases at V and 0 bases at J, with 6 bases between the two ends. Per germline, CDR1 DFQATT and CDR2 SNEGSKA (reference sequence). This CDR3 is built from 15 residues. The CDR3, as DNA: TGCAGTGCTAGAGAAGGGTCCTCTGGGGCCAACGTCCTGACTTTC. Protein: CSAREGSSGANVLTF.